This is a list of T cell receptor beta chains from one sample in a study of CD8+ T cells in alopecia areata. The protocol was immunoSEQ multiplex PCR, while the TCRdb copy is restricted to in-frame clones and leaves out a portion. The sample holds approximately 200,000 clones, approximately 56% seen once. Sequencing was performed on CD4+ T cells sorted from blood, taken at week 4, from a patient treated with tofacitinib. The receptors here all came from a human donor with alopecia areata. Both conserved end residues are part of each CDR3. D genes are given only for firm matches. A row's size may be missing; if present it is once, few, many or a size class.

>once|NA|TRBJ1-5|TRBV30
CAWTARGNQPQHF
TGTGCCTGGACCGCTAGGGGCAATCAGCCCCAGCATTTT
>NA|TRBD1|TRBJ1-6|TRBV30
CAWRLTGAPFSLHF
TGTGCCTGGAGATTGACAGGGGCGCCCTTTTCCCTCCACTTT
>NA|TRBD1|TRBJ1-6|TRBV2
CASKGARESPLHF
TGTGCCAGTAAGGGGGCGCGAGAGTCACCCCTCCACTTT
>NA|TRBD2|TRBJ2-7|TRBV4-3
CASSHGPGLAGGPPYEQYF
TGCGCCAGCAGCCACGGACCGGGACTAGCGGGGGGGCCACCCTACGAGCAGTACTTC
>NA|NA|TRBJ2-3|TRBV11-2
CASSLAMDGHTDTQYF
TGTGCCAGCAGCTTGGCGATGGACGGCCACACAGATACGCAGTATTTT
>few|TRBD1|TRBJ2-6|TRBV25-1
CASSDRVSSGANVLTF
TGTGCCAGCAGCGACAGGGTCAGCTCTGGGGCCAACGTCCTGACTTTC
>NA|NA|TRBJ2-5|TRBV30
CAWSSLGQETQYF
TGTGCCTGGAGTAGTTTGGGGCAGGAGACCCAGTACTTC
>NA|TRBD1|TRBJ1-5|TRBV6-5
CASSARGVGNQPQHF
TGTGCCAGCAGTGCCAGGGGGGTAGGCAATCAGCCCCAGCATTTT
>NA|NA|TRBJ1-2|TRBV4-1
CASSTLNYGYTF
TGCGCCAGCAGCACCCTTAACTATGGCTACACCTTC
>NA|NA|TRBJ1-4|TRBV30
CAWSEGGRRNEKLFF
TGTGCCTGGAGTGAAGGGGGACGGCGAAATGAAAAACTGTTTTTT
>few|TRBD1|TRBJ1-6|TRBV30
CAWRRTGTSYSPLHF
TGTGCCTGGAGGCGGACAGGGACGAGTTATTCACCCCTCCACTTT
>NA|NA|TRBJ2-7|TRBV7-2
CASSPGLLYEQYF
TGTGCCAGCAGCCCGGGACTCCTCTACGAGCAGTACTTC
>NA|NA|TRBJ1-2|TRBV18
CASSPRDIYGYTF
TGTGCCAGCTCACCCCGGGACATCTATGGCTACACCTTC
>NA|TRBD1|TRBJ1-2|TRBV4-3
CASSQDSTGNYGYTF
TGCGCCAGCAGCCAAGATTCGACAGGGAACTATGGCTACACCTTC
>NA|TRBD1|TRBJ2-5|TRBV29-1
CSAGQGRAETQYF
TGCAGCGCCGGACAGGGGCGAGCAGAGACCCAGTACTTC
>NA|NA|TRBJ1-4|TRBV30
CAFRVGGKADEKLFF
TGTGCCTTTCGGGTGGGGGGCAAGGCGGATGAAAAACTGTTTTTT
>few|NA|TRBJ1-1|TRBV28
CASSLLNTEAFF
TGTGCCAGCAGTTTGTTGAACACTGAAGCTTTCTTT
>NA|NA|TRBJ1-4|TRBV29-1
CSVELDGANEKLFF
TGCAGCGTTGAGCTGGACGGAGCTAATGAAAAACTGTTTTTT
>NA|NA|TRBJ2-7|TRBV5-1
CASSWGVRVAEQYF
TGCGCCAGCAGCTGGGGCGTGAGGGTGGCCGAGCAGTACTTC
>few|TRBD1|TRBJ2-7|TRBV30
CAWSARDSSYEQYF
TGTGCCTGGAGTGCAAGGGACAGCTCCTACGAGCAGTACTTC
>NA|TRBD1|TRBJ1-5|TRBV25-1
CASSETGWNQPQHF
TGTGCCAGCAGTGAGACAGGGTGGAATCAGCCCCAGCATTTT
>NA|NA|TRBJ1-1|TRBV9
CASSTGMNTEAFF
TGTGCCAGCAGCACAGGGATGAACACTGAAGCTTTCTTT
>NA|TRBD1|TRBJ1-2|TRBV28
CASRPGTERNYGYTF
TGTGCCAGCAGACCTGGGACAGAGCGAAACTATGGCTACACCTTC
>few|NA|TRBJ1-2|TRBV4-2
CASSQDRAGYYGYTF
TGTGCCAGCAGCCAAGATAGGGCAGGGTACTATGGCTACACCTTC
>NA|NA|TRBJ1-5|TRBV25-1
CASSRDINQPQHF
TGTGCCAGCAGCCGGGACATTAACCAGCCCCAGCATTTT
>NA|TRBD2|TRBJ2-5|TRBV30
CAWSRTSVQETQYF
TGTGCCTGGAGCAGGACTAGCGTTCAAGAGACCCAGTACTTC
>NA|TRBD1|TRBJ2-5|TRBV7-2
CASSAMMGTGETQYF
TGTGCCAGCAGCGCGATGATGGGGACAGGAGAGACCCAGTACTTC
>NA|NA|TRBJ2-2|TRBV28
CASSHGQLTGELFF
TGTGCCAGCAGTCACGGACAGCTTACCGGGGAGCTGTTTTTT
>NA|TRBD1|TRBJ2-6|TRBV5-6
CASSFRTGSAGANVLTF
TGTGCCAGCAGCTTCAGGACAGGGAGCGCTGGGGCCAACGTCCTGACTTTC
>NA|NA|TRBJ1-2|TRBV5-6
CASSPIDRHYGYTF
TGTGCCAGCAGCCCAATCGACAGGCACTATGGCTACACCTTC
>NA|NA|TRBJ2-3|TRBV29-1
CSVDSPDTQYF
TGCAGCGTTGATTCTCCAGATACGCAGTATTTT
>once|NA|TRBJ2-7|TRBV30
CASKRGNEQYF
TGTGCCTCTAAGCGAGGGAACGAGCAGTACTTC
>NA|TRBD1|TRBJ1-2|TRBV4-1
CASSQGTGMNYGYTF
TGCGCCAGCAGCCAGGGGACAGGGATGAACTATGGCTACACCTTC
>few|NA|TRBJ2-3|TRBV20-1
CSAEVRDTQYF
TGCAGTGCGGAGGTGCGAGATACGCAGTATTTT
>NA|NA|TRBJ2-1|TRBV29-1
CSTVAVLARDEQFF
TGCAGCACCGTAGCGGTTTTGGCCAGGGATGAGCAGTTCTTC
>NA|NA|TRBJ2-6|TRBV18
CASFSLGRPSGANVLTF
TGTGCCAGCTTCTCCTTAGGAAGGCCCTCTGGGGCCAACGTCCTGACTTTC
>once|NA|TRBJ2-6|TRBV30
CAWGQGGNGANVLTF
TGTGCCTGGGGACAAGGGGGGAATGGGGCCAACGTCCTGACTTTC
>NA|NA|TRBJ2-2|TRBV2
CASSDLRADTGELFF
TGTGCCAGCAGTGATTTAAGAGCAGACACCGGGGAGCTGTTTTTT
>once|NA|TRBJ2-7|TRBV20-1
CSARGTYEQYF
TGCAGTGCTCGGGGAACCTACGAGCAGTACTTC
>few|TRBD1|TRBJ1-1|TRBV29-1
CSANRGTEAFF
TGCAGCGCAAACAGGGGGACTGAAGCTTTCTTT
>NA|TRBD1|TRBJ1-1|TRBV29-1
CSVDRTGANTEAFF
TGCAGCGTGGACAGGACAGGAGCTAACACTGAAGCTTTCTTT
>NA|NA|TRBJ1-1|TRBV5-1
CASSLDRGRNTEAFF
TGCGCCAGCAGCTTGGATAGGGGCCGGAACACTGAAGCTTTCTTT
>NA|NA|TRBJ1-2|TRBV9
CASSARTAPNYGYTF
TGTGCCAGCAGCGCCCGGACAGCTCCTAACTATGGCTACACCTTC
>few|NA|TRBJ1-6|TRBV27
CASSLSEQGNSPLHF
TGTGCCAGCAGTTTATCTGAACAGGGTAATTCACCCCTCCACTTT